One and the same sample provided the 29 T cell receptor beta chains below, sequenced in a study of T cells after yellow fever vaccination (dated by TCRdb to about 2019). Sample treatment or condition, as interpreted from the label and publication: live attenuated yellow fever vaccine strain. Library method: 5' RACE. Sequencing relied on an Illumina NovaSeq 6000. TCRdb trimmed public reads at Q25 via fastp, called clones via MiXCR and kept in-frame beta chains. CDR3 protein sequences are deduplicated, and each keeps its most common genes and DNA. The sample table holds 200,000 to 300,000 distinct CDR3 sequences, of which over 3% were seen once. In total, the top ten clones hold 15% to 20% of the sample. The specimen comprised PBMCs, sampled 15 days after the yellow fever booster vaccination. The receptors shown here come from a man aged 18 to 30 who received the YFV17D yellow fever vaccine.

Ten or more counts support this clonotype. The CDR3 loop is CASSGDPGANVLTF. The CDR3 DNA follows: TGCGCCAGCTCCGGAGACCCTGGGGCCAACGTCCTGACTTTC. This chain links TRBV4-3 with TRBJ2-6; D remains unclear. V lost 8 bases and J 2 bases, leaving 10 bases between the germline ends. Germline assignment: CDR1 LGHNA and CDR2 YSLEER. The CDR3 covers 14 residues.

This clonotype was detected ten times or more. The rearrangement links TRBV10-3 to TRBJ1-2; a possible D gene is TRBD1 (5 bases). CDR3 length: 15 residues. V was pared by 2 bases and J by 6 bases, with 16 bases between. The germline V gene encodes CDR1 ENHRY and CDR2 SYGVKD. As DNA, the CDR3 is TGTGCCATCAGTGAGATGGAGGGGTTGAGAAATGGCTACACCTTC. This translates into CAISEMEGLRNGYTF.

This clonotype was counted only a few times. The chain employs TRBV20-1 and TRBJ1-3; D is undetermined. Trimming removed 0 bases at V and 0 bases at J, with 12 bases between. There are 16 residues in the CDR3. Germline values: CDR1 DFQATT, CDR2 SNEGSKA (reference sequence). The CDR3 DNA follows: TGCAGTGCTAGAGATATTCGGTTCAGCTCTGGAAACACCATATATTTT. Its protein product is CSARDIRFSSGNTIYF.

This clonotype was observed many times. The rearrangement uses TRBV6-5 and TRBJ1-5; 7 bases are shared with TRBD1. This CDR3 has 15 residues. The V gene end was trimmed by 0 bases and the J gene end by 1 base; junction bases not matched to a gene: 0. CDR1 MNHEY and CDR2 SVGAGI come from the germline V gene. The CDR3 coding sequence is TGTGCCAGCAGTTACTCAGGGGGCAGCAATCAGCCCCAGCATTTT. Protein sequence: CASSYSGGSNQPQHF.

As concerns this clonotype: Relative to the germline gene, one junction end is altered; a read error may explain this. The CDR3 DNA is TGCGCCAGCAGTGAGTCTGGAGCGGGGGGCCCAGATATGCAGTATTTT. This gives the protein CASSESGAGGPDMQYF. The chain employs TRBV10-2 and TRBJ2-3; TRBD2 matches 9 bases. The CDR3 spans 16 residues. Germline CDR1 is WSHSY and CDR2 is SAAADI.

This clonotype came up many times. This chain's CDR3 is CASSLRSGTDTQYF. CDR3 nucleotides: TGCGCCAGCAGCCTTCGGAGCGGCACAGATACGCAGTATTTT. The chain couples TRBV4-3 to TRBJ2-3; unclear D gene. V lost 4 bases, J lost 1 base, and 9 bases lay in between. Germline CDR1 is LGHNA and CDR2 is YSLEER. The CDR3 is made up of 14 amino acids.

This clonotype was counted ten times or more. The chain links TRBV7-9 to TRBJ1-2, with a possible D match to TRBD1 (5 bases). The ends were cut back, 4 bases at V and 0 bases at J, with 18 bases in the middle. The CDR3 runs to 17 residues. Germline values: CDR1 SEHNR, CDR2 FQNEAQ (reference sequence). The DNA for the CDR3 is TGTGCCAGCAGCTCCCCCGGGGGGGGATCGGCTAACTATGGCTACACCTTC. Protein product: CASSSPGGGSANYGYTF.

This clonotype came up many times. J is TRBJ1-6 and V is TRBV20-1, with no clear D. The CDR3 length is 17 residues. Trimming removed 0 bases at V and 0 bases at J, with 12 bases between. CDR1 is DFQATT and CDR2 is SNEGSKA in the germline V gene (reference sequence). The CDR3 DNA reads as TGCAGTGCTAGAGAACGTGGCAGGAGCTCCTATAATTCACCCCTCCACTTT. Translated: CSARERGRSSYNSPLHF.

This CDR3 is CATSREGTGGNEQFF. Here the CDR3 DNA reads TGTGCCACCAGCAGAGAGGGGACAGGGGGCAATGAGCAGTTCTTC. The chain combines TRBV15 with TRBJ2-1; TRBD1 aligns across 11 bases. The length of the CDR3 is 15 residues. Losses at the gene ends were 0 bases for V and 6 bases for J; bases not matched to a gene: 1. Per germline, CDR1 LNHNV and CDR2 YYDKDF (reference sequence).

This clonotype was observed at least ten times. CDR3 amino acids: CASAPSGTTTGTQYF. As DNA, the CDR3 is TGTGCCTCAGCACCGTCCGGGACAACAACGGGTACGCAGTATTTT. The chain combines TRBV30 with TRBJ2-3; TRBD1 is a possible D gene (6 bases). Germline loops: CDR1 GTSNPN, CDR2 SVGIG (reference sequence). This CDR3 contains 15 residues. V lost 7 bases and J lost 8, with 25 bases in between. Full variable domain (remainder filled in from reference TRBV30 and TRBJ2-3): SQTIHQWPATLVQPVGSPLSLECTVEGTSNPNLYWYRQAAGRGLQLLFYSVGIGQISSEVPQNLSASRPQDRQFILSSKKLLLSDSGFYLCASAPSGTTTGTQYFGPGTRLTVL.

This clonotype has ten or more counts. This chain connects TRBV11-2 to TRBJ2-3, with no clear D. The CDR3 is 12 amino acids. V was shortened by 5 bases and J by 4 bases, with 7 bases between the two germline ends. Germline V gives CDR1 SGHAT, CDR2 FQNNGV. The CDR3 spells CASSPPADTQYF. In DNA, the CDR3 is TGTGCCAGCAGCCCGCCTGCAGATACGCAGTATTTT.

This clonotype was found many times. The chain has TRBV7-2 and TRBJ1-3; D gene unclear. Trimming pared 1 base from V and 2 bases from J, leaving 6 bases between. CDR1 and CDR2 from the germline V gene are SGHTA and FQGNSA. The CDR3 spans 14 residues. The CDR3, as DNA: TGTGCCAGCAGCTTAGTCCGGGCTGGAAACACCATATATTTT. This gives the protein CASSLVRAGNTIYF. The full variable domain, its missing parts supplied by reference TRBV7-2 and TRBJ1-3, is GAGVSQSPSNKVTEKGKDVELRCDPISGHTALYWYRQSLGQGLEFLIYFQGNSAPDKSGLPSDRFSAERTGGSVSTLTIQRTQQEDSAVYLCASSLVRAGNTIYFGEGSWLTVV.

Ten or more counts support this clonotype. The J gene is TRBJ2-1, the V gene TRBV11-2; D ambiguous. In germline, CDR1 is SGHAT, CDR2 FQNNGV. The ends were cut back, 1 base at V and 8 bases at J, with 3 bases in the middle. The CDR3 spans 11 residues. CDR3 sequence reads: CASSLGYEQFF. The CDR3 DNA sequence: TGTGCCAGCAGCTTAGGCTATGAGCAGTTCTTC.

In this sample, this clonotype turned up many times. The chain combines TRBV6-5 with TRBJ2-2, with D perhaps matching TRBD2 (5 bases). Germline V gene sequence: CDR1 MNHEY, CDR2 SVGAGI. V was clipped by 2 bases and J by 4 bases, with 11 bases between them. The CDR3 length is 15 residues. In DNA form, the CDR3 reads TGTGCCAGCAGTTACCGTGGACTCCTCACCGGGGAGCTGTTTTTT. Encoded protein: CASSYRGLLTGELFF.

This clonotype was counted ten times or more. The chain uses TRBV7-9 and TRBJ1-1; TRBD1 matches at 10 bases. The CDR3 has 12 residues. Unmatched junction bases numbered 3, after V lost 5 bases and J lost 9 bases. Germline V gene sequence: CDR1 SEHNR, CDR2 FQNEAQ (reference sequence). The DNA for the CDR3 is TGTGCCAGCAGCCCTGACAGGGGGCAAGCTTTCTTT. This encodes CASSPDRGQAFF.

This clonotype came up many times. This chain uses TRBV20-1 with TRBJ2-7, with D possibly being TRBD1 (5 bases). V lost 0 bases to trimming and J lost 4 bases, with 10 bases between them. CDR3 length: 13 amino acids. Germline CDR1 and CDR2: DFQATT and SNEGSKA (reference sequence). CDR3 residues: CSAREQGQYEQYV. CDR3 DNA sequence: TGCAGTGCTAGAGAGCAGGGCCAGTACGAGCAGTACGTC.

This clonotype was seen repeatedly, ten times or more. CDR3 nucleotide sequence: TGTGCCAGCAGTGTGGGCAGACTTAGCAATCAGCCCCAGCATTTT. This translates into CASSVGRLSNQPQHF. The J gene is TRBJ1-5, the V gene TRBV2; D remains ambiguous. The germline gives CDR1 SNHLY, CDR2 FYNNEI. The CDR3 contains 15 residues. Trimming cost V 4 bases and J 0 bases, with 10 bases left between them. Full variable domain (remainder filled in from reference TRBV2 and TRBJ1-5): EPEVTQTPSHQVTQMGQEVILRCVPISNHLYFYWYRQILGQKVEFLVSFYNNEISEKSEIFDDQFSVERPDGSNFTLKIRSTKLEDSAMYFCASSVGRLSNQPQHFGDGTRLSIL.

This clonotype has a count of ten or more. This CDR3 reads CAISEGQGYYEQYV. In DNA, the CDR3 is TGTGCCATCAGTGAGGGACAGGGGTACTACGAGCAGTACGTC. The chain recombines TRBV10-3 with TRBJ2-7; 9 nucleotides match TRBD1. The CDR3 spans 14 residues. With 2 bases clipped from V and 3 bases from J, the junction kept 2 bases outside the gene matches. Germline V gene data show CDR1 as ENHRY and CDR2 as SYGVKD.

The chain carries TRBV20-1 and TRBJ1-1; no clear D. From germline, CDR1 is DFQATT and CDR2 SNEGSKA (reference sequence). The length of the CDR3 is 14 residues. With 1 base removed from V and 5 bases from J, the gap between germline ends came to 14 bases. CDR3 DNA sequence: TGCAGTGCTAGAGTAACTTCGGCGGAAACTGAAGCTTTCTTT. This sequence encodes CSARVTSAETEAFF.

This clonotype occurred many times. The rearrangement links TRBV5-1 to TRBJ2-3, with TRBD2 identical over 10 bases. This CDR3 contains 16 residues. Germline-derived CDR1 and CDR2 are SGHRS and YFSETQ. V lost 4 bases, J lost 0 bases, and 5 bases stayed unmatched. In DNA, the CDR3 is TGCGCCAGCAGCCCCGGACTAGCGGCGAGCACAGATACGCAGTATTTT. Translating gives CASSPGLAASTDTQYF.

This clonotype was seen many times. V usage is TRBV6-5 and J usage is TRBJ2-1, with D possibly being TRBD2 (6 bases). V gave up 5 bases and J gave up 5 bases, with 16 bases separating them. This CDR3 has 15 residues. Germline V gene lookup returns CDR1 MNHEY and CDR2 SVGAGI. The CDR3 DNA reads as TGTGCCAGCAGTGGTCGAGCGGGCGTCCACAATGAGCAGTTCTTC. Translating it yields CASSGRAGVHNEQFF.

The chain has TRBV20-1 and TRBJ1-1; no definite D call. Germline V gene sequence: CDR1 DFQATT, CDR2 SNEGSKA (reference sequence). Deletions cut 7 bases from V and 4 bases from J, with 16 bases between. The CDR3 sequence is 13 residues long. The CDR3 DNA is TGCAGTGGGTCCAGGAGTTTTGCCACTGAAGCTTTCTTT. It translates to CSGSRSFATEAFF.

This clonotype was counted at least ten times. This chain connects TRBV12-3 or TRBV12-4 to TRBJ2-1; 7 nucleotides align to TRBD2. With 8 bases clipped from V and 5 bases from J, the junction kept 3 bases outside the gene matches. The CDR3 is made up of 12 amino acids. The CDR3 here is CASGEGDNEQFF. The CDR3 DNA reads TGTGCCAGCGGGGAGGGCGACAATGAGCAGTTCTTC.

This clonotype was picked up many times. CDR3 sequence reads: CASSLAGAFLTQHF. The CDR3 nucleotides are TGTGCCAGCAGTTTAGCTGGGGCCTTTTTGACCCAGCATTTT. The V call is TRBV28, the J call TRBJ1-5; D is perhaps TRBD1 (5 bases). V dropped 2 bases and J dropped 11 bases, with 16 bases sitting between them. CDR1 and CDR2 (germline): MDHEN, SYDVKM. This CDR3 region has 14 residues.

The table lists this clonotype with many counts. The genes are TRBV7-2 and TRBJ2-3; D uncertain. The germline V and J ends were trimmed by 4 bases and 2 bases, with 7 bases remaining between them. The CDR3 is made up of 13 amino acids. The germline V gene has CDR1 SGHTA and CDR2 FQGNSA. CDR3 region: CASSSPNTDTQYF. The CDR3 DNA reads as TGTGCCAGCAGCTCCCCGAACACAGATACGCAGTATTTT.

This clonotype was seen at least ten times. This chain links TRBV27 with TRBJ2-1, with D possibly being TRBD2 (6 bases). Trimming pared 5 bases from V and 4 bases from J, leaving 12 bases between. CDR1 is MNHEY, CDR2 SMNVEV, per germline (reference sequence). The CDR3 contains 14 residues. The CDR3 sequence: CASSGEGRYNEQFF. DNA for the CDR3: TGTGCCAGCAGTGGCGAGGGGAGGTACAATGAGCAGTTCTTC.

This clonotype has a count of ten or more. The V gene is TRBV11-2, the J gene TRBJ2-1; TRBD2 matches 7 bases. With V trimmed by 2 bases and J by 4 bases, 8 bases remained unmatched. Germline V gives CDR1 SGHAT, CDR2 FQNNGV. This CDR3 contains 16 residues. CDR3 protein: CASSLRWERGYNEQFF. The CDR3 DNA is TGTGCCAGCAGCTTACGGTGGGAGCGGGGATACAATGAGCAGTTCTTC.

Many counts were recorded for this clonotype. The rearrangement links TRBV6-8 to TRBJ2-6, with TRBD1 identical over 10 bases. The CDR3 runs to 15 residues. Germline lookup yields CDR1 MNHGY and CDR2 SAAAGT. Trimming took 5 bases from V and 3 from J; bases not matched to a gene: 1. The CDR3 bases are TGTGCCAGCAGTGACAGGGGGCATGGGGCCAACGTCCTGACTTTC. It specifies CASSDRGHGANVLTF.

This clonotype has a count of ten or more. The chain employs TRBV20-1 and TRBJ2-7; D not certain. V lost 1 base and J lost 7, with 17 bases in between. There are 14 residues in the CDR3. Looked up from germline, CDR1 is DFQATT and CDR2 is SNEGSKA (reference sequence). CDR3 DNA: TGCAGTGCTAGAGTAGGCGAAACCTCTAGTGAGCAGTACTTC. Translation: CSARVGETSSEQYF.